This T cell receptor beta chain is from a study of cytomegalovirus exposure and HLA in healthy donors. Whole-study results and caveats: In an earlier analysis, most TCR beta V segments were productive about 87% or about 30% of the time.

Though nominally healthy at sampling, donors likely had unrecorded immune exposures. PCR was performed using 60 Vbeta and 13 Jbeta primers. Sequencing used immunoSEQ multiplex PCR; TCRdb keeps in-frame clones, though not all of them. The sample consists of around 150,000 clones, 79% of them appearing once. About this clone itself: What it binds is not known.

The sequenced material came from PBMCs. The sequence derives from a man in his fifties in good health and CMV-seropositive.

CDR3 loop: CASGGRALSSYEQYF. CDR3 DNA: TGTGCCAGCGGCGGGAGGGCCTTGAGCTCCTACGAGCAGTACTTC. J is TRBJ2-7 and V is TRBV6-1, with 9 bases fitting TRBD2. This CDR3 is 15 amino acids long. After removal of 8 bases from V and 0 bases from J, the junction contained 8 bases not matched to a gene. From germline, CDR1 is MNHNS and CDR2 SASEGT.